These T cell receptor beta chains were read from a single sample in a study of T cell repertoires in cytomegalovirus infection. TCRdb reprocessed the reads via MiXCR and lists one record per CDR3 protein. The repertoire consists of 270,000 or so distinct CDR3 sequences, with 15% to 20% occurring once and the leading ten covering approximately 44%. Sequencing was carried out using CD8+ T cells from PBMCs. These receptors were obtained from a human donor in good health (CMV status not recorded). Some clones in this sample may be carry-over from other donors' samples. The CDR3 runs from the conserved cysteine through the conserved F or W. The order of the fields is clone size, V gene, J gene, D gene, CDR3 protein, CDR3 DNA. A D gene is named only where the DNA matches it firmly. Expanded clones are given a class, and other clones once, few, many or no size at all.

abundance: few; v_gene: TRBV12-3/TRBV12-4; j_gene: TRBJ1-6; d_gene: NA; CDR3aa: CASSLIRGFGPTYNSPLHF; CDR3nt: TGTGCCAGCAGTTTAATTCGGGGTTTCGGGCCAACTTATAATTCACCCCTCCACTTT
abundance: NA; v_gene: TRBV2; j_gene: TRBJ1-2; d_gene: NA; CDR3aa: CASSQDQVSANYGYTF; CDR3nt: TGTGCCAGCAGCCAAGACCAGGTCTCAGCTAACTATGGCTACACCTTC
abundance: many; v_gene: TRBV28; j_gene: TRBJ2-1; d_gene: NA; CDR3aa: CASSDSKTYNEQFF; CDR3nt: TGTGCCAGCAGTGACAGCAAGACCTACAATGAGCAGTTCTTC
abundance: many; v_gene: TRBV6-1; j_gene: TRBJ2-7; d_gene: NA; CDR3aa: CASSESNGYEQYF; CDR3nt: TGTGCCAGCAGTGAATCAAACGGCTACGAGCAGTACTTC
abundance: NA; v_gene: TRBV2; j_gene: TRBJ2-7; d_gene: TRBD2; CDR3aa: CASLGGTYYYEQYF; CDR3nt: TGTGCCAGCTTGGGGGGGACTTATTACTACGAGCAGTACTTC
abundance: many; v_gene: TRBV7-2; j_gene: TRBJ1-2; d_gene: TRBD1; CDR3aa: CASSPDRGRGYTF; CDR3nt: TGTGCCAGCAGCCCGGACAGGGGACGAGGCTACACCTTC
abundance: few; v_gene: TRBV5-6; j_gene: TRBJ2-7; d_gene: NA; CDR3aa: CASSPRGSEQYF; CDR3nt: TGTGCCAGCAGCCCACGGGGCTCCGAGCAGTACTTC
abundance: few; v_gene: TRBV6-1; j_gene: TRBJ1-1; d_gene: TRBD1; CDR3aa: CASINRGGTEAFF; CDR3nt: TGTGCCAGCATAAACAGGGGGGGCACTGAAGCTTTCTTT
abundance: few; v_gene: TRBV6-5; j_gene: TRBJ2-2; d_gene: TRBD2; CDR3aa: CASSYGLAGYTGELFF; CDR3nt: TGTGCCAGCAGTTACGGGCTAGCGGGCTACACCGGGGAGCTGTTTTTT
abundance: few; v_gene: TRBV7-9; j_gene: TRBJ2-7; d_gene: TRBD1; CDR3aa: CASSFPQHRGEQYF; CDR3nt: TGTGCCAGCAGCTTTCCGCAGCACAGGGGCGAGCAGTACTTC
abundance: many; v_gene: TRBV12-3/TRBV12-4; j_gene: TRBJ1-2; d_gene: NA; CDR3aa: CASRAGFDYGYTF; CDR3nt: TGTGCCAGCAGGGCAGGGTTCGACTATGGCTACACCTTC
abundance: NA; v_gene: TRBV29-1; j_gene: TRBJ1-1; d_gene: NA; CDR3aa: CSVAGETYEAFF; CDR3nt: TGCAGCGTTGCAGGGGAAACTTACGAAGCTTTCTTT
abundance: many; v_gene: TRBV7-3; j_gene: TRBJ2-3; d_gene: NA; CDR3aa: CASSSAGSLTDTQYF; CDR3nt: TGTGCCAGCAGCTCCGCGGGGAGCCTCACAGATACGCAGTATTTT
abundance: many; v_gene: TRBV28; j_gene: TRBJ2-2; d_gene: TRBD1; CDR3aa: CASSSPRDRDWTGELFF; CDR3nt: TGTGCCAGCAGTTCGCCTCGGGACAGGGATTGGACCGGGGAGCTGTTTTTT
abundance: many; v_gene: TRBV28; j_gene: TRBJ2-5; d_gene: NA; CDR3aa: CASSRLGGTIETQYF; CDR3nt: TGTGCCAGCAGTCGCCTCGGGGGAACGATAGAGACCCAGTACTTC
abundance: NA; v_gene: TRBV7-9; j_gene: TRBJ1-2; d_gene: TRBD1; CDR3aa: CASSLDGQANYGYTF; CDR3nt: TGTGCCAGCAGCTTAGACGGACAGGCTAACTATGGCTACACCTTC
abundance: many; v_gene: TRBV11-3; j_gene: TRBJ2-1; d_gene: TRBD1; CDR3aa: CASSPTRQGGSYNEQFF; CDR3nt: TGTGCCAGCAGCCCCACCAGACAGGGGGGCTCCTACAATGAGCAGTTCTTC
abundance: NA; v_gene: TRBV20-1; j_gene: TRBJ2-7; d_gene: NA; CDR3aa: CSARIMGGGPVRSHEQYF; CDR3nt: TGCAGTGCTAGAATTATGGGCGGGGGCCCCGTTAGGTCCCACGAGCAGTACTTC
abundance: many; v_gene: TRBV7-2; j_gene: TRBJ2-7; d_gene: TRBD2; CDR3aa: CASSLALAGESEISYEQYF; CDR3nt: TGTGCCAGCAGCTTAGCTCTAGCGGGGGAGAGCGAAATCTCCTACGAGCAGTACTTC
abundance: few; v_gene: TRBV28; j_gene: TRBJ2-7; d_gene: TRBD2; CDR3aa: CASSPGLAGGNEQYF; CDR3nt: TGTGCCAGCAGTCCCGGACTAGCGGGGGGGAACGAGCAGTACTTC
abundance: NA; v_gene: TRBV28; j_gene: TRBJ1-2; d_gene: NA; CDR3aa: CASSPYTAVGYTF; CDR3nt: TGTGCCAGCAGCCCGTATACTGCGGTCGGCTACACCTTC
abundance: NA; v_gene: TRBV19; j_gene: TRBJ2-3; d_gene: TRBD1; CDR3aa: CASPGTGSTDTQYF; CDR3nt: TGTGCCAGTCCTGGGACAGGTTCAACAGATACGCAGTATTTT
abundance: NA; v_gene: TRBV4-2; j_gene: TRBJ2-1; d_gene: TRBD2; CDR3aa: CASSQLAGGPNEQFF; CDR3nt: TGTGCCAGCAGCCAACTAGCGGGGGGGCCCAATGAGCAGTTCTTC
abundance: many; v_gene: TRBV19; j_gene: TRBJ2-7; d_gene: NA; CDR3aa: CASSAGVPYEQYF; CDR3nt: TGTGCCAGCTCGGCAGGTGTTCCGTACGAGCAGTACTTC
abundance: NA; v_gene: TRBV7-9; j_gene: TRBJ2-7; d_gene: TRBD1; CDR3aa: CASSHWGQGNNEQYF; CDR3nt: TGTGCCAGCAGCCATTGGGGACAGGGGAATAACGAGCAGTACTTC
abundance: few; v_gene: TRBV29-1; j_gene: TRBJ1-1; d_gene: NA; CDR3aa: CSVEAYGNTEAFF; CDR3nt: TGCAGCGTTGAGGCATACGGTAACACTGAAGCTTTCTTT
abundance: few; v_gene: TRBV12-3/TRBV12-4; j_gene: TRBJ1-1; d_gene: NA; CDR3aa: CASSLAPRGTEAFF; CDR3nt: TGTGCCAGCAGTTTAGCGCCGCGGGGGACTGAAGCTTTCTTT
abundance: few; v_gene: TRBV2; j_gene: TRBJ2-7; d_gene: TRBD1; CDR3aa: CASSEYRDRVYEQYF; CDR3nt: TGTGCCAGCAGTGAATACCGGGACAGGGTCTACGAGCAGTACTTC
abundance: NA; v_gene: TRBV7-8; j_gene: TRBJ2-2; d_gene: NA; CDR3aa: CASSLAGSDTGELFF; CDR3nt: TGTGCCAGCAGCTTAGCTGGCAGCGACACCGGGGAGCTGTTTTTT
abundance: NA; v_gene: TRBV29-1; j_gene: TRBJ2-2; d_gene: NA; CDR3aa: CSVWDGHTGELFF; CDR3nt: TGCAGCGTTTGGGACGGACACACCGGGGAGCTGTTTTTT
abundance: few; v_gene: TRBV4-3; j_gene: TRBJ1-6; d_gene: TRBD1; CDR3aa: CASSQGSGQGHSPLHF; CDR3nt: TGCGCCAGCAGCCAAGGTTCGGGACAGGGACACTCACCCCTCCACTTT
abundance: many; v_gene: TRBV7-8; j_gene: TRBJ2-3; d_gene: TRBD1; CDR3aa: CATSPSDRGTDTQYF; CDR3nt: TGTGCCACCTCTCCTTCTGACAGGGGCACAGATACGCAGTATTTT
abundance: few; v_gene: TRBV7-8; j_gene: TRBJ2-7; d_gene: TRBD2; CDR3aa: CASSLQRGVSYEQYF; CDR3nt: TGTGCCAGCAGCTTACAGCGGGGGGTATCCTACGAGCAGTACTTC
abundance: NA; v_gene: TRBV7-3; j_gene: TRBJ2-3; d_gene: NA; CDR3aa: CASSTDHLCTDTQYF; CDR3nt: TGTGCCAGCAGCACGGACCACCTGTGCACAGATACGCAGTATTTT
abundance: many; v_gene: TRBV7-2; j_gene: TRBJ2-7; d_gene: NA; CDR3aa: CASSLDQGLRTYEQYF; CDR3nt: TGTGCCAGCAGCTTAGACCAAGGACTTCGGACCTACGAGCAGTACTTC
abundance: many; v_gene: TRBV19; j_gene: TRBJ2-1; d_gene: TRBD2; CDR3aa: CASTLAGGALNEQFF; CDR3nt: TGTGCCAGTACCTTAGCGGGGGGTGCCCTCAATGAGCAGTTCTTC
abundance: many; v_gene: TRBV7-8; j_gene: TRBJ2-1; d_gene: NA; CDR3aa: CASSLPDPSSYNEQFF; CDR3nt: TGTGCCAGCAGCTTGCCGGATCCGAGCTCCTACAATGAGCAGTTCTTC
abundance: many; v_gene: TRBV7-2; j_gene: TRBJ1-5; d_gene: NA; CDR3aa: CASSLLSGDRNQPQHF; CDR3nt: TGTGCCAGCAGCTTACTTTCGGGGGACCGCAATCAGCCCCAGCATTTT
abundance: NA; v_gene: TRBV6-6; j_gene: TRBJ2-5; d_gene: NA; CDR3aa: CASSLFAGLQETQYF; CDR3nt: TGTGCCAGCAGTTTATTTGCAGGGCTCCAAGAGACCCAGTACTTC
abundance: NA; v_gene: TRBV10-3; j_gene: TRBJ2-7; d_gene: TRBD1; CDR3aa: CAILRETGDYEQYF; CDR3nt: TGTGCCATCTTACGAGAGACAGGGGATTACGAGCAGTACTTC
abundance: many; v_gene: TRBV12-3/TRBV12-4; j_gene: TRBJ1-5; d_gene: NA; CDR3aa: CASSFLLETREYHSNQPQHF; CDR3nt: TGTGCCAGCAGTTTCCTCCTTGAGACTAGGGAATATCATAGCAATCAGCCCCAGCATTTT
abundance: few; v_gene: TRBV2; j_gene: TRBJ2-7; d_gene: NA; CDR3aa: CASSDRLHSYEQYF; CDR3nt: TGTGCCAGCAGTGACAGACTACACTCCTACGAGCAGTACTTC
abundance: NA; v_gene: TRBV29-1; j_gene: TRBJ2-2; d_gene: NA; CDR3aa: CSVLGRGPSNTGELFF; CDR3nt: TGCAGCGTCCTAGGCAGGGGACCATCGAACACCGGGGAGCTGTTTTTT
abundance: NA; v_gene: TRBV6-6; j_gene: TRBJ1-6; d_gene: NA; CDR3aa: CASFLGRMAGSPLHF; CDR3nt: TGTGCCAGCTTCTTAGGCAGGATGGCTGGTTCACCCCTCCACTTT
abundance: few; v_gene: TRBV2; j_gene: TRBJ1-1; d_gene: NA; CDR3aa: CASSEVGTLNTEAFF; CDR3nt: TGTGCCAGCAGTGAAGTAGGGACACTGAACACTGAAGCTTTCTTT
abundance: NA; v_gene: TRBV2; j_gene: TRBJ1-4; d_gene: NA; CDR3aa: CASSGTLHGEKLFF; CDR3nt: TGTGCCAGCAGTGGGACACTACATGGGGAAAAACTGTTTTTT
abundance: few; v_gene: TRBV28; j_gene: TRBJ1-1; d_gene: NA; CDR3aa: CASSNQGYATKAFF; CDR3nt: TGTGCCAGCAGTAATCAGGGATATGCGACGAAAGCTTTCTTT
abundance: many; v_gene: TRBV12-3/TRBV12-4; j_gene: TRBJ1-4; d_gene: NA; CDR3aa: CASSLANFFEGELFF; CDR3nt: TGTGCCAGCAGTTTAGCCAATTTCTTCGAAGGGGAACTGTTTTTT
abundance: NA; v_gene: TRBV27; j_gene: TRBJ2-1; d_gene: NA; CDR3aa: CASSDYSSYNEQFF; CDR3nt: TGTGCCAGCAGTGACTATAGCTCCTACAATGAGCAGTTCTTC